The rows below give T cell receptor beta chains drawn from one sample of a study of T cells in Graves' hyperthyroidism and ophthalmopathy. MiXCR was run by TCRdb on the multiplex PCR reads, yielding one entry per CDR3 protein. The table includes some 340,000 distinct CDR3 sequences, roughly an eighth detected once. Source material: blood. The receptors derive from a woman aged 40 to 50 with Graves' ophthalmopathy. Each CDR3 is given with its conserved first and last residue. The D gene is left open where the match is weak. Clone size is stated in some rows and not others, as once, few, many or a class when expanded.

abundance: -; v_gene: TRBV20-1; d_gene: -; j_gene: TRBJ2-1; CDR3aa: CSAIERAGANNEQFF; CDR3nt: TGCAGTGCGATTGAACGGGCAGGGGCGAACAATGAGCAGTTCTTC
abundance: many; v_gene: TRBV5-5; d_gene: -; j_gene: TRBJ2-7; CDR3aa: CASSFGRNYEQYF; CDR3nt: TGTGCCAGCAGCTTTGGGAGAAACTACGAGCAGTACTTC
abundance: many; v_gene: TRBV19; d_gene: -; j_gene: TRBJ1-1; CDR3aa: CASTPGLVRTEAFF; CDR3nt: TGTGCCAGTACCCCAGGACTTGTAAGGACTGAAGCTTTCTTT
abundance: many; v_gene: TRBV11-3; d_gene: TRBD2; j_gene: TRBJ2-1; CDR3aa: CASSPGVAGERSYNEQFF; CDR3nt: TGTGCCAGCAGCCCGGGGGTAGCGGGAGAACGGTCCTACAATGAGCAGTTCTTC
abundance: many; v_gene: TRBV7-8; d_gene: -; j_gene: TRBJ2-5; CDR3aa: CASSSNRGGETQYF; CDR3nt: TGTGCCAGCAGCTCCAACAGGGGGGGGGAGACCCAGTACTTC
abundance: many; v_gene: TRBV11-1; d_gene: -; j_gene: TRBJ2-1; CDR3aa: CASSPAGLSNEQFF; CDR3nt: TGTGCCAGCAGCCCCGCTGGTTTGAGCAATGAGCAGTTCTTC
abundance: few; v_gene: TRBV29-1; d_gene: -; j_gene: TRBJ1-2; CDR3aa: CSVVEQGLNYGYTF; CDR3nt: TGCAGCGTTGTGGAGCAGGGCTTGAACTATGGCTACACCTTC
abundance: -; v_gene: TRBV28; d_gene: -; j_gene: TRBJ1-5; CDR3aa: CASTQGYQPQHF; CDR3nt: TGTGCCAGCACCCAGGGCTATCAGCCCCAGCATTTT
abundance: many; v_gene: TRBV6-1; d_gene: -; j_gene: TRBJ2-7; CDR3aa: CASTGQLSSYEQYF; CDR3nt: TGTGCCAGCACCGGGCAACTCAGCTCCTACGAGCAGTACTTC
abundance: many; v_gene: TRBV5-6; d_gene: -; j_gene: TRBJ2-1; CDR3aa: CASSPRSRGPYNEQFF; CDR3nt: TGTGCCAGCAGCCCGAGGTCGCGGGGCCCCTACAATGAGCAGTTCTTC
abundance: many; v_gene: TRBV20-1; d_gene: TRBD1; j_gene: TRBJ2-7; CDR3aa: CSAEPRPGRTGEQYF; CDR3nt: TGCAGTGCTGAACCTCGGCCGGGACGGACAGGGGAGCAGTACTTC
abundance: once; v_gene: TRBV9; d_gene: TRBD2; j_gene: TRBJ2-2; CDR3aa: CASSGPSGENTGELFF; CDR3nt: TGTGCCAGCAGCGGCCCTAGCGGGGAGAACACCGGGGAGCTGTTTTTT
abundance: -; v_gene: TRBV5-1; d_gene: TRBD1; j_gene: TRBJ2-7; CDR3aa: CASRATGMTREQYF; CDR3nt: TGCGCCAGCAGGGCGACAGGGATGACACGGGAGCAGTACTTC
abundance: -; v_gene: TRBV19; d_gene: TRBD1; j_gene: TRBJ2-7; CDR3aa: CASSLRLGQGDYEQYF; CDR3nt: TGTGCCAGTAGTCTTCGCCTTGGACAGGGGGACTACGAGCAGTACTTC
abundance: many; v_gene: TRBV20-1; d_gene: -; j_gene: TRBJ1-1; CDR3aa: CSARSIGYTEAFF; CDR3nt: TGCAGTGCTAGGAGCATTGGGTACACTGAAGCTTTCTTT
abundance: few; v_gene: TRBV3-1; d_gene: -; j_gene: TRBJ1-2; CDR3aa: CASSQGAGYYTF; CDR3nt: TGTGCCAGCAGCCAAGGGGCGGGATACTACACCTTC
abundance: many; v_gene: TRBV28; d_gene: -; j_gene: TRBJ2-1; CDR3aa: CASGGGEYSYNEQFF; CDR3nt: TGTGCCAGCGGGGGCGGAGAGTACTCCTACAATGAGCAGTTCTTC
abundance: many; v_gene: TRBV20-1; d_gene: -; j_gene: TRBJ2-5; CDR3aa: CSARVRTNGETQYF; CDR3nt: TGCAGTGCTAGAGTCAGGACAAACGGGGAGACCCAGTACTTC
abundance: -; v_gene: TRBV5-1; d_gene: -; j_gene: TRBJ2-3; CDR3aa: CASRPSPTTDTQYF; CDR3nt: TGCGCCAGCAGACCAAGTCCGACGACAGATACGCAGTATTTT
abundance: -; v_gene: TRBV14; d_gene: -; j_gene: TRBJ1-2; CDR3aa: CASSQDHGRGGYTF; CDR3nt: TGTGCCAGCAGCCAAGATCATGGTAGGGGCGGCTACACCTTC
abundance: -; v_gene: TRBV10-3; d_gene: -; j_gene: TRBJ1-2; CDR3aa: CAISRDYGYTF; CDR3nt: TGTGCCATCAGTAGGGACTATGGCTACACCTTC
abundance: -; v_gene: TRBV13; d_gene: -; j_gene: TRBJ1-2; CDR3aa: CASSLGVVHTF; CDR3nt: TGTGCCAGCAGCCTCGGAGTGGTCCACACCTTC
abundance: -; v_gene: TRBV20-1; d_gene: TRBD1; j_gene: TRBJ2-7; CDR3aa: CSARGDRDYEQYF; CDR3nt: TGCAGTGCTAGAGGGGACAGGGATTACGAGCAGTACTTC
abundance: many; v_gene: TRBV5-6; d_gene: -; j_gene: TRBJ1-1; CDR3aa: CASRAGYTEAFF; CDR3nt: TGTGCCAGCAGAGCGGGTTACACTGAAGCTTTCTTT
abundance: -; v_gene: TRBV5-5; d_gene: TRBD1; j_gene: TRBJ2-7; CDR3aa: CASSPAVRGLYEQYF; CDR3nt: TGTGCCAGCAGCCCGGCGGTCAGGGGGCTATACGAGCAGTACTTC
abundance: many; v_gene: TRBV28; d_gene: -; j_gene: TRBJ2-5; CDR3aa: CASSLYTAKETQYF; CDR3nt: TGTGCCAGCTCTTTATATACAGCTAAAGAGACCCAGTACTTC
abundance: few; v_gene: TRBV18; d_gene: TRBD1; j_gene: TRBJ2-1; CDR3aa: CASSPLTGGANEQFF; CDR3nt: TGTGCCAGCTCACCATTGACAGGGGGCGCCAATGAGCAGTTCTTC
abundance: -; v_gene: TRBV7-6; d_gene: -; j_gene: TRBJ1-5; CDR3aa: CASSLWPDQPQHF; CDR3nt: TGTGCCAGCAGCTTGTGGCCTGATCAGCCCCAGCATTTT
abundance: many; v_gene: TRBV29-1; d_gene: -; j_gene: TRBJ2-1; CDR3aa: CSVQAGRNEQFF; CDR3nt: TGCAGCGTTCAGGCAGGGAGAAATGAGCAGTTCTTC
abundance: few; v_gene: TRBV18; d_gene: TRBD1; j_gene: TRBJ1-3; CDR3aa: CASSPPWTGGGNTIYF; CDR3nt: TGTGCCAGCTCACCACCGTGGACAGGGGGTGGAAACACCATATATTTT
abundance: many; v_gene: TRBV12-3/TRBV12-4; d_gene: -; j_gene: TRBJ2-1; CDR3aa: CASSRAGQPNNEQFF; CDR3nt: TGTGCCAGCAGTCGAGCGGGACAGCCTAACAATGAGCAGTTCTTC
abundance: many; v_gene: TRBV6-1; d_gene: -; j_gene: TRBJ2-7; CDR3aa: CASRPGGFYEQYF; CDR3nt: TGTGCCAGCAGACCTGGTGGATTTTACGAGCAGTACTTC
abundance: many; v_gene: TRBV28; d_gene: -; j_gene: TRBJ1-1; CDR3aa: CASSLPGVTGPRNTEAFF; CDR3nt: TGTGCCAGCAGTTTGCCGGGGGTGACGGGACCGAGGAACACTGAAGCTTTCTTT
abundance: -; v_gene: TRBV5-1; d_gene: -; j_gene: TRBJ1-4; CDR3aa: CASSFRGGGNEKLFF; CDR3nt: TGCGCCAGCAGCTTCAGGGGTGGTGGAAATGAAAAACTGTTTTTT
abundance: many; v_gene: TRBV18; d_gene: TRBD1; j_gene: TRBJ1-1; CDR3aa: CASSPQGKNTEAFF; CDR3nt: TGTGCCAGCTCCCCACAGGGGAAGAACACTGAAGCTTTCTTT
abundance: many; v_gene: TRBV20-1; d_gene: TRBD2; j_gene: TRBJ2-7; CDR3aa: CSARVLAGGFSYEQYF; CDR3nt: TGCAGTGCTAGAGTCCTAGCGGGGGGCTTCTCCTACGAGCAGTACTTC
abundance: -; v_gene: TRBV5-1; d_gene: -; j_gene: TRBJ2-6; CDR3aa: CASSLGRPGSGANVLTF; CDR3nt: TGCGCCAGCAGCTTAGGACGGCCGGGCTCTGGGGCCAACGTCCTGACTTTC
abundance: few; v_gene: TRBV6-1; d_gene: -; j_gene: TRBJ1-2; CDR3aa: CASQRGGDRGYTF; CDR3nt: TGTGCCAGCCAGCGCGGGGGAGATAGGGGCTACACCTTC
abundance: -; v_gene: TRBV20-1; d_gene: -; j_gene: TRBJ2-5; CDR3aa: CSASPRDPYQETQYF; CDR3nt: TGCAGTGCTAGTCCCAGGGACCCGTACCAAGAGACCCAGTACTTC
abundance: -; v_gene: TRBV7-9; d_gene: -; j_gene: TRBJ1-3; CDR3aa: CASSSYRDTLGNTIYF; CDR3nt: TGTGCCAGCAGCAGCTACCGGGACACTCTTGGAAACACCATATATTTT
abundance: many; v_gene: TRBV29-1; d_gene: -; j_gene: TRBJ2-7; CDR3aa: CSVAQGQQGMQYF; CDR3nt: TGCAGCGTTGCCCAAGGACAGCAAGGGATGCAGTACTTC
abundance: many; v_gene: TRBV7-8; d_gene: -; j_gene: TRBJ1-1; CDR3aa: CASSLNGQPNTEAFF; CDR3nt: TGTGCCAGCAGCTTAAACGGACAGCCCAACACTGAAGCTTTCTTT
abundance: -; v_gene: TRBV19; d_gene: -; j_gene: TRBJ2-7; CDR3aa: CASSMERRGRGEQYF; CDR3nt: TGTGCCAGTAGTATGGAGCGCAGGGGAAGGGGCGAGCAGTACTTC
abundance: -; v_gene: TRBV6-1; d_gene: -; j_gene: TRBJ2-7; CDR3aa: CASSELLPGTGDEQYF; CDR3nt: TGTGCCAGCAGTGAGCTACTACCGGGAACCGGGGACGAGCAGTACTTC
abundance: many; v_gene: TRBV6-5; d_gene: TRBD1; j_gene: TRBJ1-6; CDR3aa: CASSFRQGADSPLHF; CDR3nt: TGTGCCAGCAGTTTCAGACAGGGGGCTGATTCACCCCTCCACTTT